Each of the 19 T cell receptor beta chains below was sequenced from the same sample in a study of response to subunit inactivated influenza vaccine. TCRdb re-called the RT-PCR reads with MiXCR, one entry per CDR3 protein. Of 650,000 to 850,000 distinct CDR3 sequences in the sample, around 14% are singletons; the top ten hold approximately 6.5%. This specimen consisted of PBMCs from blood, obtained 14 days before vaccination. The origin of the receptors is a man over 45 who received an inactivated influenza vaccine.

This clonotype was found a few times. This chain uses TRBV7-2 with TRBJ2-2, with 7 bases fitting TRBD1. CDR1 is SGHTA, CDR2 FQGNSA, per germline. J was trimmed by 0 bases and V by 5 bases; bases with no gene match: 3. This CDR3 has 15 residues. The CDR3 spells CASSQQGTNTGELFF. The CDR3 nucleotides read TGTGCCAGCAGCCAACAGGGGACGAACACCGGGGAGCTGTTTTTT.

This chain uses TRBV12-3 or TRBV12-4 with TRBJ2-2; 7 nucleotides agree with TRBD1. V was clipped by 7 bases and J by 7 bases; unmatched bases: 12. The CDR3 extends over 15 amino acids. CDR3 DNA: TGTGCCAGCACTCAACGACAGGGAAAAGGCGGGGAGCTGTTTTTT. The encoded protein is CASTQRQGKGGELFF.

The gene calls are TRBV29-1 and TRBJ2-3; D might be TRBD1 (6 bases). Germline V gene data show CDR1 as SQVTM and CDR2 as ANQGSEA. Trimming cost V 4 bases and J 0 bases, with 11 bases left between them. The CDR3 is 14 residues long. In DNA, the CDR3 is TGCAGCGTTGGGACAGTATTTAGCACAGATACGCAGTATTTT. It specifies CSVGTVFSTDTQYF.

This clonotype showed up just a few times. The rearrangement joins TRBV7-9 to TRBJ2-1, with 8 bases that match TRBD2. J was trimmed by 7 bases and V by 1 base; bases with no gene match: 6. The germline CDR1 and CDR2 sequences are SEHNR and FQNEAQ (reference sequence). This CDR3 is built from 15 residues. The CDR3 reads CASSLDGGAWNEQFF. The CDR3 nucleotides read TGTGCCAGCAGCTTAGACGGGGGGGCGTGGAATGAGCAGTTCTTC.

This clonotype occurred a few times. J is TRBJ2-1 and V is TRBV12-3 or TRBV12-4; TRBD2 matches 8 bases. V gave up 8 bases and J gave up 3 bases; unmatched junction bases: 12. The CDR3 runs 16 residues. The CDR3 reads CASSSGGAPGYNEQFF. CDR3 nucleotide sequence: TGTGCCAGCTCAAGCGGGGGAGCCCCCGGCTACAATGAGCAGTTCTTC.

V gene TRBV24-1 combines with J gene TRBJ2-7; D might be TRBD1 (6 bases). The CDR3 runs to 15 residues. V gave up 4 bases and J gave up 5 bases, with 17 bases separating them. Germline CDR1 and CDR2: KGHDR and SFDVKD. The chain's CDR3 is CATSEGGQWKDEQYF. In DNA form, the CDR3 reads TGTGCCACCAGTGAAGGTGGACAGTGGAAGGACGAGCAGTACTTC.

This clonotype showed up just a few times. The J gene is TRBJ2-1, the V gene TRBV4-2; possible D gene TRBD1, 6 bases. The ends were cut back, 3 bases at V and 4 bases at J, with 13 bases in the middle. The CDR3 spans 15 residues. Germline V gene data show CDR1 as LGHNA and CDR2 as YNFKEQ. CDR3 bases: TGTGCCAGCAGCCACCTCTTCAGGGGATACAATGAGCAGTTCTTC. Translating gives CASSHLFRGYNEQFF.

The chain carries TRBV20-1 and TRBJ1-4, with 9 positions matching TRBD1. Germline loops: CDR1 DFQATT, CDR2 SNEGSKA (reference sequence). CDR3 size: 14 residues. Germline trimming cut 7 bases from V and 7 bases from J; bases unmatched to any gene: 10. The DNA for the CDR3 is TGCAGTGGGGCGGACAGGGGTAGAGGTGAAAAACTGTTTTTT. Amino acid sequence: CSGADRGRGEKLFF.

This clonotype has a handful of counts. The rearrangement joins TRBV7-8 to TRBJ2-5; no firm D call. V lost 3 bases to trimming and J lost 4 bases, with 6 bases between them. This CDR3 has 12 amino acids. Germline V gene lookup returns CDR1 SGHVS and CDR2 FQNEAQ. DNA for the CDR3: TGTGCCAGCAGCTTGGAAACAGAGACCCAGTACTTC. Translated: CASSLETETQYF.

This clonotype was detected only a few times. The rearrangement links TRBV7-9 to TRBJ2-5; perhaps TRBD1 as D (6 bases). V was pared by 5 bases and J by 4 bases, with 14 bases between. This CDR3 is 14 amino acids long. CDR1 SEHNR and CDR2 FQNEAQ come from the germline V gene (reference sequence). Written as DNA, the CDR3 is TGTGCCAGCAGCCCCCAACAGGGTCCAGAGACCCAGTACTTC. This sequence encodes CASSPQQGPETQYF.

The gene calls are TRBV4-2 and TRBJ2-7; D may correspond to TRBD1 or TRBD2 (5 bases each). There are 14 residues in the CDR3. The V and J ends lost 0 bases and 4 bases respectively, with 10 bases between them. Per the germline V gene, CDR1 is LGHNA and CDR2 is YNFKEQ. CDR3 bases: TGTGCCAGCAGCCAAGATTTAGGGGAGTACGAGCAGTACTTC. Its translation: CASSQDLGEYEQYF.

The chain links TRBV12-3 or TRBV12-4 to TRBJ2-1; 13 bases line up with TRBD2. This CDR3 contains 14 residues. The trim removed 7 bases at V and 8 bases at J, leaving 5 bases unmatched. The CDR3: CASTTSGRGYEQFF. The CDR3, as DNA: TGTGCCAGCACTACTAGCGGGAGGGGGTATGAGCAGTTCTTC.

The CDR3 spells CASSLGQTKGAYNEQFF. In nucleotides, the CDR3 is TGCGCCAGCAGCTTGGGACAGACGAAGGGAGCCTACAATGAGCAGTTCTTC. This chain connects TRBV5-1 to TRBJ2-1; D assignment may be TRBD1 or TRBD2 (5 bases each). Between the trimmed V and J ends, which lost 0 bases and 2 bases, there was a span of 15 bases. The germline V gene has CDR1 SGHRS and CDR2 YFSETQ. CDR3 length: 17 amino acids.

This clonotype was counted a few times. The chain links TRBV12-3 or TRBV12-4 to TRBJ2-2; 8 nucleotides agree with TRBD2. There are 14 residues in the CDR3. The CDR3 region is CVTRGGRNTGELFF. CDR3 nucleotides: TGTGTCACACGGGGGGGCAGAAACACCGGGGAGCTGTTTTTT.

V gene TRBV28 combines with J gene TRBJ1-1; D remains unclear. The CDR3 runs to 14 residues. V shed 0 bases and J shed 0 bases, with 5 bases lying between them. CDR1 is MDHEN and CDR2 is SYDVKM in the germline V gene. The CDR3 nucleotides are TGTGCCAGCAGTTTATGGCGGTTGAACACTGAAGCTTTCTTT. Translation gives CASSLWRLNTEAFF.

This clonotype was detected a few times. The V gene is TRBV6-1, the J gene TRBJ2-7; the D call may be TRBD1 or TRBD2 (5 bases each). Germline CDR1 MNHNS, CDR2 SASEGT. V was pared by 4 bases and J by 1 base, with 17 bases between. This CDR3 contains 16 residues. CDR3 bases: TGTGCCAGCAGTGCCAAAAGCCGGGACGGGTCCTACGAGCAGTACTTC. Translating gives CASSAKSRDGSYEQYF.

The chain carries TRBV4-3 and TRBJ2-1; 9 bases agree with TRBD2. The V segment lost 1 base and the J segment 10 bases; nucleotides outside the gene matches: 5. The germline CDR1 and CDR2 sequences are LGHNA and YSLEER. This CDR3 has 14 amino acids. This CDR3 is CASSQALGLAEQFF. The CDR3 nucleotides read TGCGCCAGCAGCCAAGCCCTTGGACTAGCGGAGCAGTTCTTC.

The table lists this clonotype with a few counts. This chain links TRBV20-1 with TRBJ1-1; 8 positions match TRBD1. The CDR3 is made up of 13 amino acids. CDR1 and CDR2 from the germline V gene are DFQATT and SNEGSKA (reference sequence). V shed 4 bases, J shed 1 base, and the junction held 2 bases outside the gene matches. The CDR3 sequence: CSATGTGNTEAFF. The CDR3 DNA reads as TGCAGTGCTACCGGGACAGGGAACACTGAAGCTTTCTTT.

The chain has TRBV6-5 and TRBJ2-1, with D possibly being TRBD2 (6 bases). The ends were cut back, 0 bases at V and 3 bases at J, with 12 bases in the middle. This CDR3 has 16 residues. Germline V gene sequence: CDR1 MNHEY, CDR2 SVGAGI. In nucleotides, the CDR3 is TGTGCCAGCAGTTACTCGCGCCGGGGGAGCTACAATGAGCAGTTCTTC. This codes for CASSYSRRGSYNEQFF.